This is a list of T cell receptor beta chains from one sample in a study of blood T cells in healthy people across ages. Each CDR3 protein gets one entry after TCRdb re-called the 5' RACE reads with MiXCR. The sample consists of roughly 1,100,000 distinct CDR3 sequences, 20% to 25% of them appearing once. These data also featured in a second study, about T cells of mothers and their children.

Sequencing was done on a sample of blood. These receptors originate from a girl aged 2 to 10 in good health. The CDR3 runs from the conserved cysteine through the conserved F or W. The D gene is left open where the match is weak. Size tells how often a clone was seen (once, few, many) or the class of an expanded clone, and some rows leave it out.

j_call d_call v_call clone_size cdr3_aa cdr3_nt
TRBJ1-6 NA TRBV25-1 NA CASSDYGTWNSPLHF TGTGCCAGCAGTGATTACGGGACGTGGAATTCACCCCTCCACTTT
TRBJ2-1 NA TRBV7-3 few CASSLGGAGSDEQFF TGTGCCAGCAGTCTGGGGGGGGCGGGCTCCGATGAGCAGTTCTTC
TRBJ2-5 TRBD2 TRBV28 NA CASSPSRLAETQYF TGTGCCAGCAGTCCCTCTAGACTAGCGGAGACCCAGTACTTC
TRBJ2-3 NA TRBV6-1 NA CASSESGDPSTDTQYF TGTGCCAGCAGTGAATCGGGGGATCCTAGCACAGATACGCAGTATTTT
TRBJ2-1 TRBD2 TRBV28 NA CASSLSSSGAYNEQFF TGTGCCAGCAGTTTAAGCTCTAGCGGAGCCTACAATGAGCAGTTCTTC
TRBJ1-1 NA TRBV7-9 NA CASSFFHIWNTEAFF TGTGCCAGCAGCTTTTTTCACATCTGGAACACTGAAGCTTTCTTT
TRBJ2-7 NA TRBV3-1 NA CASSQDGQHEQYF TGTGCCAGCAGCCAAGACGGCCAGCACGAGCAGTACTTC
TRBJ2-3 NA TRBV4-3 NA CASSQGGGNTDTQYF TGCGCCAGCAGCCAGGGAGGGGGGAACACAGATACGCAGTATTTT
TRBJ2-1 NA TRBV4-2 few CASSQVPGPNEQFF TGTGCCAGCAGCCAAGTTCCGGGTCCCAATGAGCAGTTCTTC
TRBJ2-3 TRBD1 TRBV7-8 NA CAIPGQSTDTQYF TGTGCCATACCGGGACAGAGCACAGATACGCAGTATTTT
TRBJ2-3 NA TRBV12-3/TRBV12-4 NA CASTPVGDTQYF TGTGCCAGCACCCCCGTCGGGGATACGCAGTATTTT
TRBJ2-1 NA TRBV28 NA CAGSFSLGQGKAYNEQFF TGTGCCGGCAGTTTTTCCCTCGGGCAAGGGAAAGCCTACAATGAGCAGTTCTTC
TRBJ1-2 TRBD1 TRBV20-1 NA CSASQNRGYGYTF TGCAGTGCTAGCCAAAACAGGGGCTACGGCTACACCTTC
TRBJ2-6 NA TRBV9 NA CASSLHPAPSGANVLTF TGTGCCAGCAGCCTCCATCCAGCGCCCTCTGGGGCCAACGTCCTGACTTTC
TRBJ2-1 NA TRBV20-1 NA CSASPMEGNWNEQFF TGCAGTGCTAGTCCCATGGAGGGGAATTGGAATGAGCAGTTCTTC
TRBJ2-4 TRBD1 TRBV28 few CASSLISGGTGGVIQYF TGTGCCAGCAGTTTAATTTCTGGAGGGACAGGAGGAGTCATTCAGTACTTC
TRBJ2-7 NA TRBV6-1 NA CASSVSGLPYEQYF TGTGCCAGCAGTGTAAGCGGACTACCCTACGAGCAGTACTTC
TRBJ2-5 NA TRBV9 few CASSRGQTILETQYF TGTGCCAGCAGCCGCGGACAGACAATACTGGAGACCCAGTACTTC
TRBJ2-7 TRBD2 TRBV20-1 few CSATYLGPSGITYEQYF TGCAGTGCTACGTACTTAGGTCCTAGCGGAATCACCTACGAGCAGTACTTC
TRBJ2-3 NA TRBV7-9 NA CASSARPLGSLTDTQYF TGTGCCAGCAGCGCCCGCCCTTTGGGCTCCCTCACAGATACGCAGTATTTT
TRBJ2-1 NA TRBV2 NA CASSEPSSYNEQFF TGTGCCAGCAGTGAACCGAGCTCCTACAATGAGCAGTTCTTC
TRBJ1-4 NA TRBV6-5 NA CASSYGTKGTLFF TGTGCCAGCAGTTATGGAACTAAAGGTACACTGTTTTTT
TRBJ2-1 NA TRBV4-1 NA CASSQEEGFYNEQFF TGCGCCAGCAGCCAAGAAGAGGGATTTTACAATGAGCAGTTCTTC
TRBJ1-2 NA TRBV6-1 NA CASSERLVYGYTF TGTGCCAGCAGTGAACGACTAGTTTATGGCTACACCTTC
TRBJ2-7 NA TRBV7-2 few CASSSYSGYEQYF TGTGCCAGCAGCTCGTATAGCGGCTACGAGCAGTACTTC
TRBJ2-1 NA TRBV28 few CASSFGGRVDEQFF TGTGCCAGCAGTTTTGGGGGCCGGGTAGATGAGCAGTTCTTC